The next 2 T cell receptor beta chains were all read from a single sample in a study of metastatic and nonmetastatic thyroid tumors (dated by TCRdb to about 2020). No patient had received any treatment before thyroid surgery. Receptor amplification or capture employed PCR. This sample was sequenced with an Illumina HiSeq 4000. TCRdb itself trimmed the public reads at Q25 with fastp, ran MiXCR and retained productive beta chains. The sample table shows fewer than 25,000 clones, and more than 20% are seen once. The top ten constitute about two thirds of the sample. Sequenced input: blood. The receptors shown here come from a male donor with papillary thyroid cancer or a benign thyroid nodule (not recorded which). Some clones in this sample may be carry-over from other donors' samples.

This sequence joins TRBV11-2 and TRBJ2-1; D uncertain. The V and J ends lost 2 bases and 4 bases respectively, with 15 bases between them. The CDR3 is made up of 16 amino acids. Germline V gives CDR1 SGHAT, CDR2 FQNNGV. The CDR3 sequence is CASSLFVSRYYNEQFF. In nucleotides, the CDR3 is TGTGCCAGCAGCTTATTTGTTTCGCGGTATTACAATGAGCAGTTCTTC.

This clone was counted ten times or more. The chain is built from TRBV9 and TRBJ2-3; maybe TRBD1 (5 bases). Germline V gene sequence: CDR1 SGDLS, CDR2 YYNGEE. V dropped 4 bases and J dropped 8 bases, with 20 bases sitting between them. CDR3 length: 15 residues. For the CDR3, the DNA is TGTGCCAGCAGCCCTCCCTCCACAGGAGATGGTACGCAGTATTTT. The encoded protein is CASSPPSTGDGTQYF.